Listed below are T cell receptor beta chains from one sample, sequenced in a study of control samples from healthy donors and cancer patients. TCRdb keeps only in-frame clones here, not all; method: immunoSEQ multiplex PCR. The sample comprises tens of thousands of clones, 85% to 95% of which are singletons, and approximately 2.4% rests with the top ten. Sequenced sample: blood. These receptors originate from a man younger than 45 in good health. CDR3s include the opening cysteine and the closing phenylalanine or tryptophan. The order of the fields is D gene, V gene, J gene, clone size, CDR3 DNA, CDR3 protein. D genes are given only for firm matches. Rows may omit the clone size; those that give it use once, few, many or a size class.

>NA|TRBV5-8|TRBJ2-4|NA
TGTGCCAGCCAACAGTTCTGCGGGTTTCTACGGGAAGACATTCAGTACTTC
CASQQFCGFLREDIQYF
>NA|TRBV2|TRBJ1-5|NA
TGTGCCAGCAGTGAAGACCGAGGCAGGCAGCATTTT
CASSEDRGRQHF
>NA|TRBV5-4|TRBJ2-1|once
TGTGCCAGCAGCTCCCTAAGGGGGAGGAGGTACAATGAGCAGTTCTTC
CASSSLRGRRYNEQFF
>NA|TRBV5-1|TRBJ1-1|NA
TGCGCCAGCAGCATGACCTACAGTAACACTGAAGCTTTCTTT
CASSMTYSNTEAFF
>NA|TRBV4-1|TRBJ1-1|NA
TGCGCCAGCAGCCAAACTCCCGGACGGATGAACACTGAAGCTTTCTTT
CASSQTPGRMNTEAFF
>NA|TRBV5-1|TRBJ2-7|NA
TGCGCCAGCAGCTTAGGGCAGGGCTACTCCTACGAGCAGTACTTC
CASSLGQGYSYEQYF
>NA|TRBV19|TRBJ2-6|NA
TGTGCCAGTAGTATGAGCTTTAAGTCTGGGGCCAACGTCCTGACTTTC
CASSMSFKSGANVLTF
>TRBD1|TRBV6-2/TRBV6-3|TRBJ2-1|NA
TGTGCCAGCAGTGGGGGGGAAGGGGACAGGGTGAACGTCGGGCAGTTCTTC
CASSGGEGDRVNVGQFF
>NA|TRBV12-3/TRBV12-4|TRBJ1-1|NA
TGTGCCAGCAGAAACCAGGGGTGGTCTGAAGCTTTCTTT
CASRNQGWSEAFF
>NA|TRBV27|TRBJ1-2|NA
TGTGCCAGCAGTTCAGGGCCTCAATATGGCTACACCTTC
CASSSGPQYGYTF
>NA|TRBV4-1|TRBJ2-7|NA
TGCGCCAGCAGCCAAGTCGCAGGCCTCTCCTACGAGCAGTACTTC
CASSQVAGLSYEQYF
>NA|TRBV15|TRBJ2-7|NA
TGTGCCACCAGCAGAGATAAGCACTACGAGCAGTACTTC
CATSRDKHYEQYF
>NA|TRBV9|TRBJ2-3|NA
TGTGCCAGCAGCGTAGGGGCGGGGGATACGCAGTATTTT
CASSVGAGDTQYF
>NA|TRBV6-4|TRBJ2-3|NA
TGTGCCAGCAGTGACTCAGCACAGGGTACGCAGTATTTT
CASSDSAQGTQYF
>NA|TRBV11-1|TRBJ2-1|NA
TGTGCCAGCAGCTTACGAAGCTTAAGTATCGTAACTGAGCAGTTCTTC
CASSLRSLSIVTEQFF
>NA|TRBV11-3|TRBJ1-1|NA
TGTGCCAGCAGCCTCGACGGGGACACTGAAGCTTTCTTT
CASSLDGDTEAFF
>NA|TRBV18|TRBJ1-2|NA
TGTGCCAGCTCACGTGTGGCAGGAGCCACTAACTATGGCTACACCTTC
CASSRVAGATNYGYTF
>TRBD2|TRBV14|TRBJ2-7|NA
TGTGCCAGCAGCCAATTGAGCGGGAGCATATACGAGCAGTACTTC
CASSQLSGSIYEQYF
>TRBD2|TRBV3-1/TRBV3-2|TRBJ2-7|NA
TGTGCCAGTCCCGCCTCTAGCGGGAGGAACGAGCAGTACTTC
CASPASSGRNEQYF
>NA|TRBV28|TRBJ2-2|NA
TGTGCCTCCACCGGCGGTAGTAACGCCGGGGAGCTGTTTTTT
CASTGGSNAGELFF
>NA|TRBV5-5|TRBJ2-2|once
TGTGCCAGCAGCTTGGGGTACGGAGGCTTATACACCGGGGAGCTGTTTTTT
CASSLGYGGLYTGELFF
>TRBD2|TRBV27|TRBJ2-5|NA
TGTGCCAGCAGTCCCACACATGCGTCGGGGGGGACCCAGTACTTC
CASSPTHASGGTQYF
>TRBD1|TRBV9|TRBJ2-6|NA
TGTGCCAGCAGCGCTGGGGGCGCAGGGGGCGCGGGGGCCAACGTCCTGACTTTC
CASSAGGAGGAGANVLTF
>TRBD1|TRBV30|TRBJ2-3|NA
TGTGCCTGGAGTGACCCTACAGGGGGTGGCGGGTATTTT
CAWSDPTGGGGYF
>TRBD1|TRBV4-3|TRBJ2-1|NA
TGCGCCAGCAGCCAAGAACGGACAGGGATTGAGCAGTTCTTC
CASSQERTGIEQFF
>NA|TRBV6-2/TRBV6-3|TRBJ2-1|NA
TGTGCCAGCAGCCGCCGCGGGGACAATGAGCAGTTCTTC
CASSRRGDNEQFF
>NA|TRBV3-1/TRBV3-2|TRBJ2-7|NA
TGTGCCAGCAGCCCTTCCTCGATGGGAGGCCTAAACTACGAGCAGTACTTC
CASSPSSMGGLNYEQYF
>NA|TRBV6-5|TRBJ1-5|NA
TGTGCCAGCAGTCCCACAGGGAATCAGCCCCAGCATTTT
CASSPTGNQPQHF
>NA|TRBV15|TRBJ1-5|NA
TGTGCCACCAGCAGAGGGGCCAATCAGCCCCAGCATTTT
CATSRGANQPQHF
>NA|TRBV5-6|TRBJ2-1|NA
TGTGCCAGCAGCTTGGGTCTAGACAATGAGCAGTTCTTC
CASSLGLDNEQFF
>NA|TRBV9|TRBJ1-6|NA
TGTGCCAGCAGCGTAGGGGGGGATAATTCACCCCTCCACTTT
CASSVGGDNSPLHF
>NA|TRBV13|TRBJ2-7|NA
TGTGCCAGCAGCTTAGCGGGGGCGGGCGAGCAGTACTTC
CASSLAGAGEQYF
>NA|TRBV6-5|TRBJ1-4|once
TGTGCCAGCAGTCAGGGAGATGGGGTAAAACTGTTTTTT
CASSQGDGVKLFF
>NA|TRBV29-1|TRBJ1-2|NA
TGCAGCGTTGAGGCCTTCGGACGAATCTACTATGGCTACACCTTC
CSVEAFGRIYYGYTF
>NA|TRBV9|TRBJ2-2|NA
TGTGCCAGCAGCGTAGTCGGGGACCCCGGGGAGCTGTTTTTT
CASSVVGDPGELFF
>TRBD2|TRBV7-2|TRBJ2-3|NA
TGTGCCAGCAGCCCCCTAGCGGGGACCCAGGTCGGGCCAGATACGCAGTATTTT
CASSPLAGTQVGPDTQYF
>NA|TRBV11-2|TRBJ1-1|NA
TGTGCCAGCAGCTTAGATTTTGGGGCACAAGCTTTCTTT
CASSLDFGAQAFF
>TRBD2|TRBV10-3|TRBJ2-1|NA
TGTGCCATCAGGGCCGGGATTACGGGGGGTGAGCAGTTCTTC
CAIRAGITGGEQFF
>TRBD1|TRBV9|TRBJ2-1|NA
TGTGCCAGCAGCAGTGACAGGGGTCAATATGATGAGCAGTTCTTC
CASSSDRGQYDEQFF
>TRBD2|TRBV5-1|TRBJ2-1|NA
TGCGCCAGCAGCAAGCGGGAGGGCCAAATTGAGCAGTTCTTC
CASSKREGQIEQFF
>NA|TRBV24-1|TRBJ2-7|NA
TGTGCCACCAGTGATTCGTCAGGGTTCGGCTCCTACGAGCAGTACTTC
CATSDSSGFGSYEQYF
>NA|TRBV6-5|TRBJ2-1|NA
TGTGCCAGCAGTTACTCGTTTGGCTCCTACAATGAGCAGTTCTTC
CASSYSFGSYNEQFF